This entry lists 27 T cell receptor beta chains sequenced from one sample in a study of shared clonotypes between healthy human individuals (dated by TCRdb to the early 2020s). Preparation of the library involved the immunoSEQ multiplex PCR assay. Not all clones reach the TCRdb copy of this immuneACCESS table, which keeps in-frame sequences only. Checked studies attribute under half of the gap to unresolved V genes and leave the rest unexplained. The sample table holds approximately 460,000 clones, of which roughly four fifths were seen once. The ten most abundant clones make up 12% of the sample. The sample was PBMCs. These receptors all stem from a woman in her forties in good health. Some clones in this sample may be carry-over from other donors' samples.

To note about this clone: A single base separates this from a much larger clone, so it may be a read error. The identical CDR3 is also encoded by other nucleotide sequences in the sample. The chain is built from TRBV10-3 and TRBJ1-3, with D perhaps matching TRBD1 (5 bases). V was shortened by 7 bases and J by 1 base, with 8 bases between the two germline ends. The CDR3 runs 13 residues. Germline V CDR1 and CDR2: ENHRY, SYGVKD. CDR3 sequence (DNA): TGTGCCATCAAGCAGGGTTCTGGAAACACCATATATTTT. It is translated as CAIKQGSGNTIYF.

The chain employs TRBV4-1 and TRBJ2-1; the match to TRBD2 covers 10 bases. Germline V gives CDR1 MGHRA, CDR2 YSYEKL. The V and J ends lost 0 bases and 4 bases, in that order; junction bases with no gene match: 3. CDR3 length: 16 residues. CDR3 sequence reads: CASSQDETSGYNEQFF. The CDR3 bases are TGCGCCAGCAGCCAAGACGAGACTAGCGGGTACAATGAGCAGTTCTTC.

Notes on this clone: Given a much more abundant clone one base away, this may be a read error. Within the sample, other DNA sequences also encode this same CDR3. The chain recombines TRBV15 with TRBJ2-3, with D possibly being TRBD1 or TRBD2 (5 bases each). Per the germline V gene, CDR1 is LNHNV and CDR2 is YYDKDF (reference sequence). This CDR3 spans 16 amino acids. CDR3 loop: CATSTGLAYRTDTQYF. The CDR3 coding sequence is TGTGCCACTAGCACGGGGCTAGCCTATCGCACAGATACGCAGTATTTT.

This rearrangement joins TRBV27 to TRBJ2-7; 8 bases map to TRBD1. CDR3 length: 14 amino acids. With 5 bases clipped from V and 3 bases from J, the junction kept 6 bases outside the gene matches. Germline V gene sequence: CDR1 MNHEY, CDR2 SMNVEV (reference sequence). The CDR3: CASSEGQGFYEQYF. The CDR3 coding sequence is TGTGCCAGCAGTGAAGGACAGGGCTTCTACGAGCAGTACTTC.

As for this clone: At one boundary the junction diverges from the germline segment, which might be a read error. The chain joins TRBV7-8 to TRBJ1-6; maybe TRBD1 (5 bases). The germline V gene encodes CDR1 SGHVS and CDR2 FQNEAQ. This CDR3 contains 14 residues. This chain's CDR3 is CAGSQGWGNSPLHF. CDR3 coding DNA: TGTGCCGGCAGTCAAGGTTGGGGGAATTCACCCCTCCACTTT.

The chain employs TRBV30 and TRBJ1-2, with D unclear. Germline V CDR1 and CDR2: GTSNPN, SVGIG (reference sequence). Deletions cut 0 bases from V and 6 bases from J, with 5 bases between. This CDR3 is 11 amino acids long. The CDR3 DNA follows: TGTGCCTGGAGTGTACGGAATGGCTACACCTTC. Amino acids: CAWSVRNGYTF.

V gene TRBV5-4 combines with J gene TRBJ2-7, with unresolved D. V was cut by 0 bases and J by 7 bases, with 11 bases left in between. Germline V gene lookup returns CDR1 SGHNT and CDR2 YYREEE (reference sequence). CDR3 length: 13 amino acids. DNA of the CDR3: TGTGCCAGCAGCTTGGATTTAATGGGTGAGCAGTACTTC. Its protein product is CASSLDLMGEQYF.

The rearrangement joins TRBV5-1 to TRBJ1-4; D is perhaps TRBD1 (5 bases). The CDR3 has 14 residues. The germline V gene has CDR1 SGHRS and CDR2 YFSETQ. The germline V and J ends were trimmed by 6 bases and 8 bases, with 17 bases remaining between them. DNA of the CDR3: TGCGCCAGCACCCGGGAAGGGAGGGGCGAAAAACTGTTTTTT. The encoded protein is CASTREGRGEKLFF.

The chain joins TRBV7-2 to TRBJ2-1; 7 positions match TRBD2. Germline lookup yields CDR1 SGHTA and CDR2 FQGNSA. CDR3 size: 15 residues. V shed 3 bases and J 6 bases; nucleotides not matched to a gene: 8. CDR3 sequence reads: CASSLMAGVSNEQFF. CDR3 coding DNA: TGTGCCAGCAGCTTGATGGCGGGAGTAAGCAATGAGCAGTTCTTC.

The rearrangement joins TRBV5-1 to TRBJ2-1; TRBD2 matches 10 bases. The J segment lost 6 bases and the V segment lost 2 bases, leaving 5 bases of the junction unmatched. Germline V gene sequence: CDR1 SGHRS, CDR2 YFSETQ. This CDR3 spans 15 amino acids. The CDR3 nucleotides are TGCGCCAGCAGCTTTTCCCGACTAGCGGGCAATGAGCAGTTCTTC. This codes for CASSFSRLAGNEQFF.

This clone was recorded at least ten times. V is TRBV7-8 and J is TRBJ2-2; D is unresolved. Germline V CDR1 and CDR2: SGHVS, FQNEAQ. Trimming stripped 5 bases from V and 1 base from J, with 14 bases between. The CDR3 sequence is 16 residues long. In DNA, the CDR3 is TGTGCCAGCAGCACACGGACGGCGCTGAACACCGGGGAGCTGTTTTTT. This sequence encodes CASSTRTALNTGELFF.

V is TRBV5-1 and J is TRBJ1-2; D is uncertain. The V and J ends lost 0 bases and 5 bases respectively, with 17 bases between them. The CDR3 consists of 16 residues. CDR1 is SGHRS, CDR2 YFSETQ, per germline. In DNA form, the CDR3 reads TGCGCCAGCAGCTTGGTAAATACACCCGGAGGGTATGGCTACACCTTC. The encoded protein is CASSLVNTPGGYGYTF.

V and J are TRBV14 and TRBJ2-1; perhaps TRBD2 as D (5 bases). The CDR3 contains 16 residues. V shed 4 bases and J shed 0 bases, with 13 bases lying between them. The germline CDR1 and CDR2 sequences are SGHDN and FVKESK. This CDR3 is CASSPYGGSSYNEQFF. CDR3 DNA sequence: TGTGCCAGCAGCCCCTACGGCGGGTCCTCCTACAATGAGCAGTTCTTC.

The V and J genes are TRBV18 and TRBJ2-3; D remains ambiguous. Germline assignment: CDR1 KGHSH and CDR2 LQKENI. There are 13 residues in the CDR3. Trimming shortened V by 2 bases and J by 3 bases, and 6 bases separated the two germline ends. The CDR3 nucleotides read TGTGCCAGCTCACCATCGCCGACAGATACGCAGTATTTT. It specifies CASSPSPTDTQYF.

Note on this clone: One junction end does not reproduce the germline sequence, and a read error may be involved. The V and J genes are TRBV7-7 and TRBJ2-1; D possibly matches TRBD1 or TRBD2 (5 bases each). This CDR3 is built from 13 residues. Per the germline V gene, CDR1 is SSHAT and CDR2 is FNYEAQ (reference sequence). The CDR3 sequence: CASSWTDQGEQFF. The DNA of the CDR3 is TGTGCTAGCAGCTGGACTGACCAGGGTGAGCAGTTCTTC.

The CDR3 here is CASRVTGEDRYTF. The CDR3 DNA reads as TGTGCCAGTAGGGTGACAGGGGAGGATCGCTACACCTTC. This sequence joins TRBV19 and TRBJ1-2; 8 nucleotides agree with TRBD1. Trimming took 6 bases from V and 9 from J; bases not matched to a gene: 9. This CDR3 is 13 amino acids long. Germline V gene data show CDR1 as LNHDA and CDR2 as SQIVND (reference sequence).

In this sample, this clone turned up many times. This CDR3 is CASSRIAGATDGELFF. The CDR3 DNA sequence: TGCGCCAGCAGCAGGATAGCGGGAGCGACTGACGGGGAGCTGTTTTTT. This rearrangement joins TRBV5-1 to TRBJ2-2, with TRBD2 matching over 9 bases. The CDR3 covers 16 residues. Germline CDR1 is SGHRS and CDR2 is YFSETQ. The V gene end was trimmed by 4 bases and the J gene end by 7 bases; junction bases not matched to a gene: 11. Full variable domain (remainder filled in from reference TRBV5-1 and TRBJ2-2): KAGVTQTPRYLIKTRGQQVTLSCSPISGHRSVSWYQQTPGQGLQFLFEYFSETQRNKGNFPGRFSGRQFSNSRSEMNVSTLELGDSALYLCASSRIAGATDGELFFGEGSRLTVL.

CDR3 coding DNA: TGCAGTGCTAGAGTGGGAAACACCATATATTTT. This translates into CSARVGNTIYF. The rearrangement joins TRBV20-1 to TRBJ1-3; no clear D gene. The CDR3 is made up of 11 amino acids. CDR1 and CDR2 (germline): DFQATT, SNEGSKA (reference sequence). V was shortened by 1 base and J by 4 bases, with 2 bases between the two germline ends.

This rearrangement joins TRBV9 to TRBJ2-7; no definite D call. From germline, CDR1 is SGDLS and CDR2 YYNGEE. V was clipped by 4 bases and J by 5 bases, with 16 bases between them. The CDR3 sequence is 14 residues long. CDR3 in amino acids: CASSPRFSLHEQYF. The CDR3 coding sequence is TGTGCCAGCAGCCCCCGGTTCAGTCTCCACGAGCAGTACTTC.

About this clone itself: It may be a read error: a sequence one base away is much more abundant. This chain joins TRBV6-5 and TRBJ2-7; D possibly uses TRBD1 or TRBD2 (5 bases each). This CDR3 contains 13 residues. V lost 8 bases to trimming and J lost 8 bases, with 19 bases between them. The germline V gene has CDR1 MNHEY and CDR2 SVGAGI. This CDR3 is CASGSGPNHKQYF. Written as DNA, the CDR3 is TGTGCCAGCGGTTCGGGACCTAACCATAAGCAGTACTTC.

The chain carries TRBV30 and TRBJ2-7; D is uncertain. Trimming shortened V by 4 bases and J by 2 bases, and 6 bases separated the two germline ends. CDR1 and CDR2 (germline): GTSNPN, SVGIG (reference sequence). The CDR3 is 11 residues long. This CDR3 reads CAWTSAYEQYF. The CDR3 DNA is TGTGCCTGGACATCCGCCTACGAGCAGTACTTC.

This clone was found a few times. The V gene is TRBV2, the J gene TRBJ1-2; a weak D match, TRBD1 (6 bases). Germline CDR1 and CDR2: SNHLY and FYNNEI. V dropped 7 bases and J dropped 12 bases, with 21 bases sitting between them. This CDR3 comprises 13 residues. The CDR3 loop is CASTPGGGVGDTF. CDR3 coding DNA: TGTGCCAGCACCCCTGGGGGGGGCGTTGGGGACACCTTC.

This clone appeared a few times. A read error may be the cause here, since a much bigger clone is one base away. The CDR3 here is CASSLYARGIDEQYF. CDR3 in DNA: TGTGCCAGCAGCTTATATGCCAGGGGGATCGACGAGCAGTACTTC. The chain carries TRBV11-2 and TRBJ2-7; 7 nucleotides agree with TRBD1. The germline CDR1 and CDR2 sequences are SGHAT and FQNNGV. Trimming took 2 bases from V and 5 from J; bases not matched to a gene: 9. The CDR3 is 15 residues long.

Details on this clone: This sequence may be a read error, since a much larger clone differs from it by one base. This rearrangement joins TRBV28 to TRBJ2-1; D uncertain. Trimming took 4 bases from V and 2 from J, leaving 3 bases between them. Germline CDR1 is MDHEN and CDR2 is SYDVKM. This CDR3 comprises 12 residues. CDR3 in amino acids: CASSWTYNEQFF. In DNA, the CDR3 is TGTGCCAGCAGTTGGACCTACAATGAGCAGTTCTTC.

The table lists this clone with a count of one. V gene TRBV5-1 combines with J gene TRBJ2-3, with D perhaps TRBD1 or TRBD2 (6 bases each). The CDR3 is 19 residues long. Germline values: CDR1 SGHRS, CDR2 YFSETQ. The V and J ends lost 2 bases and 1 base respectively, with 23 bases between them. The CDR3 is CASSFSRGGPTEGTDTQYF. The CDR3 DNA follows: TGCGCCAGCAGCTTTTCCCGAGGGGGGCCGACAGAGGGCACAGATACGCAGTATTTT.

This clone was observed once. The genes are TRBV2 and TRBJ1-1; D is uncertain. The V gene's germline CDR1 is SNHLY and CDR2 FYNNEI. Deletions cut 1 base from V and 4 bases from J, with 10 bases between. The CDR3 has 14 residues. The CDR3 region has the DNA TGTGCCAGCAGTGAAGGGGCATGGGGCACTGAAGCTTTCTTT. This sequence encodes CASSEGAWGTEAFF.

The sample holds many counts of this clone. The chain recombines TRBV5-1 with TRBJ1-6; TRBD1 might be the D (6 bases). Germline V gives CDR1 SGHRS, CDR2 YFSETQ. V lost 0 bases to trimming and J lost 10 bases, with 14 bases between them. This CDR3 is 15 amino acids long. For the CDR3, the DNA is TGCGCCAGCAGCTTGGACAGGGTGTCCGGATCACCCCTCCACTTT. Its translation: CASSLDRVSGSPLHF. The full variable domain, completed using reference TRBV5-1 and TRBJ1-6, is KAGVTQTPRYLIKTRGQQVTLSCSPISGHRSVSWYQQTPGQGLQFLFEYFSETQRNKGNFPGRFSGRQFSNSRSEMNVSTLELGDSALYLCASSLDRVSGSPLHFGNGTRLTVT.